The present T cell receptor beta chain was sequenced within a study of T cell changes during pregnancy in multiple sclerosis. Generated by immunoSEQ multiplex PCR, the TCRdb table keeps only in-frame clones and is missing some. The top ten hold around 0.47% of the sample, which has about 48,000 clones, 94% seen once. The table lists this clone with a count of one. V gave up 3 bases and J gave up 3 bases, with 9 bases separating them. The CDR3 sequence is 13 residues long. Per germline, CDR1 SGDLS and CDR2 YYNGEE. The clonotype originates from a female donor with multiple sclerosis, enrolled in a pregnancy study. This specimen was CD4+ T cells from peripheral blood mononuclear cells, taken in the first trimester of pregnancy. The gene calls are TRBV9 and TRBJ2-5; possible D gene TRBD1, 6 bases. CDR3 DNA: TGTGCCAGCAGCGCCGGACAGAAAGAGACCCAGTACTTC. Translation gives CASSAGQKETQYF.